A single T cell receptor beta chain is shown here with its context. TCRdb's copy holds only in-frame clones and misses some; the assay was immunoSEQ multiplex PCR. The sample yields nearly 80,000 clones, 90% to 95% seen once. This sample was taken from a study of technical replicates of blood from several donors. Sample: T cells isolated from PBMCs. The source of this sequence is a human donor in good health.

CDR3 sequence reads: CASSVGGGEETQYF. Written as DNA, the CDR3 is TGTGCCAGCAGCGTGGGGGGGGGAGAGGAGACCCAGTACTTC. The chain links TRBV11-3 to TRBJ2-5, with 7 positions matching TRBD2. The CDR3 loop spans 14 amino acids. Germline V gene lookup returns CDR1 SGHNT and CDR2 YENEEA. V lost 5 bases, J lost 5 bases, and 8 bases stayed unmatched.